These 25 T cell receptor beta chains originate from one sample sequenced in a study of cytomegalovirus exposure and HLA in healthy donors. The PCR was carried out with 60 Vbeta primers and 13 Jbeta primers. Sequenced by immunoSEQ multiplex PCR; TCRdb stores in-frame clones only, minus some. Altogether some 180,000 clones are present, roughly three quarters being singletons, with the ten largest covering under 2.5%. Sample: PBMCs. The receptors derive from a woman aged 25 to 45 in good health and CMV-seropositive.

This chain links TRBV7-2 with TRBJ1-4, with 7 nucleotides matching TRBD1. Germline CDR1 reads SGHTA; CDR2 reads FQGNSA. The CDR3 spans 15 residues. V lost 5 bases to trimming and J lost 7 bases; unmatched junction nucleotides: 10. The CDR3 coding sequence is TGTGCCAGCAGCCCGGCTTCAGGGGGAGTTGAAAAACTGTTTTTT. Translation gives CASSPASGGVEKLFF.

The rearrangement joins TRBV5-3 to TRBJ2-6; a weak D match, TRBD2 (5 bases). TRBV5-3 is noted as an ORF with a role that remains uncertain. V lost 2 bases and J lost 6, with 12 bases in between. The CDR3 runs to 15 residues. CDR3 nucleotide sequence: TGTGCCAGAAGCTTATGGTCCCGGGAGGCCAACGTCCTGACTTTC. It specifies CARSLWSREANVLTF.

CDR3 residues: CASSGTVSSYEQYF. CDR3 nucleotides: TGTGCCAGCAGTGGTACAGTAAGCTCCTACGAGCAGTACTTC. This chain joins TRBV6-1 and TRBJ2-7; D gene unclear. CDR1 and CDR2 from the germline V gene are MNHNS and SASEGT. V was trimmed by 4 bases and J by 0 bases, leaving 10 bases between them. This CDR3 is built from 14 residues.

This clone was picked up a small number of times. The chain has TRBV30 and TRBJ1-2; TRBD1 aligns across 9 bases. The CDR3 spans 14 residues. Germline V CDR1 and CDR2: GTSNPN, SVGIG (reference sequence). The trim removed 0 bases at V and 8 bases at J, leaving 7 bases unmatched. The CDR3 nucleotides are TGTGCCTGGAGTGTAGGGGACAGGGTAGGCGGCTACACCTTC. Translation gives CAWSVGDRVGGYTF.

The genes are TRBV7-2 and TRBJ2-7, with 8 positions matching TRBD2. The CDR3 sequence is 14 residues long. With 5 bases clipped from V and 2 bases from J, the junction kept 5 bases outside the gene matches. CDR1 SGHTA and CDR2 FQGNSA come from the germline V gene. CDR3 bases: TGTGCCAGCAGCCCAGGGCGGGGGGCCTACGAGCAGTACTTC. Encoded protein: CASSPGRGAYEQYF.

This clone is a singleton in its sample. The chain uses TRBV9 and TRBJ2-3; weak D call: TRBD2 (6 bases). The CDR3 spans 13 residues. The ends were cut back, 4 bases at V and 4 bases at J, with 10 bases in the middle. The germline V gene has CDR1 SGDLS and CDR2 YYNGEE. The CDR3 loop reads CASSIPGADTQYF. CDR3 coding DNA: TGTGCCAGCAGCATCCCGGGGGCAGATACGCAGTATTTT.

The chain recombines TRBV9 with TRBJ1-3; D unclear. The V gene lost 0 bases and the J gene lost 11 bases, with 9 bases spanning the gap. Germline V gene sequence: CDR1 SGDLS, CDR2 YYNGEE. CDR3 length equals 12 residues. CDR3 sequence reads: CASSVDSEPIYF. The CDR3 DNA follows: TGTGCCAGCAGCGTAGACTCTGAGCCCATATATTTT.

This chain uses TRBV7-2 with TRBJ2-7; 7 nucleotides line up with TRBD1. The trim removed 5 bases at V and 2 bases at J, leaving 12 bases unmatched. Germline V gene lookup returns CDR1 SGHTA and CDR2 FQGNSA. The CDR3 covers 16 residues. The CDR3 spells CASSPRKGGAAYEQYF. The DNA for the CDR3 is TGTGCCAGCAGCCCTCGGAAAGGGGGCGCCGCCTACGAGCAGTACTTC. The full variable domain, completed using reference TRBV7-2 and TRBJ2-7, is GAGVSQSPSNKVTEKGKDVELRCDPISGHTALYWYRQSLGQGLEFLIYFQGNSAPDKSGLPSDRFSAERTGGSVSTLTIQRTQQEDSAVYLCASSPRKGGAAYEQYFGPGTRLTVT.

This chain joins TRBV6-5 and TRBJ1-1, with 10 nucleotides matching TRBD1. This CDR3 comprises 15 residues. Trimming removed 2 bases from V and 7 bases from J; junction bases left unmatched: 7. Germline V gene lookup returns CDR1 MNHEY and CDR2 SVGAGI. The CDR3 region has the DNA TGTGCCAGCAGTTACGGGACAGGGGTTGGTGGTGAAGCTTTCTTT. Its translation is CASSYGTGVGGEAFF.

There are a few counts of this clone. The V call is TRBV27, the J call TRBJ1-5; TRBD1 is a possible D gene (6 bases). The CDR3 length is 13 residues. Germline CDR1 MNHEY, CDR2 SMNVEV (reference sequence). V dropped 2 bases and J dropped 7 bases, with 9 bases sitting between them. CDR3 residues: CASSLNDRQPQHF. As DNA, the CDR3 is TGTGCCAGCAGTTTAAACGACAGGCAGCCCCAGCATTTT.

This rearrangement joins TRBV4-1 to TRBJ2-7; TRBD1 agrees at 7 bases. V was clipped by 3 bases and J by 2 bases; unmatched bases: 7. There are 15 residues in the CDR3. Germline V gene data show CDR1 as MGHRA and CDR2 as YSYEKL. The DNA for the CDR3 is TGCGCCAGCAGCCACCCCCCGGGACAGACCTACGAGCAGTACTTC. Protein: CASSHPPGQTYEQYF.

In this sample, this clone turned up a few times. V usage is TRBV19 and J usage is TRBJ2-5; a weak D match, TRBD2 (6 bases). V was cut by 5 bases and J by 0 bases, with 10 bases left in between. CDR3 size: 14 residues. From germline, CDR1 is LNHDA and CDR2 SQIVND (reference sequence). Written as DNA, the CDR3 is TGTGCCAGTAGTCCCGGGACTTACCAAGAGACCCAGTACTTC. Translating it yields CASSPGTYQETQYF.

This clone was counted only a few times. The CDR3 nucleotides are TGCGCCAGCAGCCAAGGTGCTAGCGGGTACGAGCAGTACTTC. As protein: CASSQGASGYEQYF. The chain employs TRBV4-1 and TRBJ2-7; 8 bases are shared with TRBD2. Germline CDR1 MGHRA, CDR2 YSYEKL. The CDR3 is made up of 14 amino acids. The junction had 3 bases not matched to a gene; V was cut back by 1 base and J by 4 bases.

In this sample, this clone turned up a few times. The rearrangement links TRBV11-2 to TRBJ1-1, with no clear D. With 5 bases removed from V and 0 bases from J, the gap between germline ends came to 16 bases. Per the germline V gene, CDR1 is SGHAT and CDR2 is FQNNGV. This CDR3 spans 16 amino acids. CDR3 DNA: TGTGCCAGCAGCCCTTCCCGGTACAGATTGAACACTGAAGCTTTCTTT. It is translated as CASSPSRYRLNTEAFF.

The J gene is TRBJ1-6, the V gene TRBV28, with a weak D call TRBD1 (5 bases). The germline V gene has CDR1 MDHEN and CDR2 SYDVKM. There are 14 residues in the CDR3. Trimming took off 5 bases at V and 8 bases at J, with 13 bases between the two ends. For the CDR3, the DNA is TGTGCCAGCAGTAGCCTCGGGGGGGATTCACCCCTCCACTTT. Translation gives CASSSLGGDSPLHF.

The chain uses TRBV7-9 and TRBJ2-2; D perhaps matches TRBD2 (7 bases). The CDR3 is 17 amino acids. Trimming removed 5 bases from V and 4 bases from J, with 20 bases in between. Germline V CDR1 and CDR2: SEHNR, FQNEAQ (reference sequence). As DNA, the CDR3 is TGTGCCAGCAGCGAACATGGGGGGGGCGTGGGCACCGGGGAGCTGTTTTTT. Its protein product is CASSEHGGGVGTGELFF.

This chain uses TRBV20-1 with TRBJ1-2; TRBD1 might be the D (5 bases). Per the germline V gene, CDR1 is DFQATT and CDR2 is SNEGSKA (reference sequence). The CDR3 has 11 amino acids. Trimming took 2 bases from V and 7 from J, leaving 8 bases between them. CDR3 in amino acids: CSARQGGGYTF. In DNA, the CDR3 is TGCAGTGCTAGACAGGGCGGTGGCTACACCTTC.

The chain is built from TRBV30 and TRBJ2-7; 7 positions agree with TRBD2. J was trimmed by 2 bases and V by 5 bases; bases with no gene match: 12. This CDR3 has 15 residues. CDR1 and CDR2 (germline): GTSNPN, SVGIG (reference sequence). This CDR3 reads CAWWAPWGGTYEQYF. CDR3 nucleotide sequence: TGTGCCTGGTGGGCACCCTGGGGGGGAACCTACGAGCAGTACTTC.

The rearrangement uses TRBV4-3 and TRBJ2-7; 8 positions match TRBD1. The CDR3 contains 15 residues. V was clipped by 0 bases and J by 10 bases; unmatched bases: 11. Germline CDR1 is LGHNA and CDR2 is YSLEER. The CDR3 here is CASSQDQGRGQSQYF. In DNA form, the CDR3 reads TGCGCCAGCAGCCAAGATCAGGGCAGGGGGCAATCACAGTACTTC.

The J gene is TRBJ2-3, the V gene TRBV11-2; possibly TRBD2 for D (5 bases). From germline, CDR1 is SGHAT and CDR2 FQNNGV. The CDR3 has 11 amino acids. V lost 6 bases, J lost 7 bases, and 8 bases lay in between. This CDR3 is CASSEGYTQYF. The CDR3 nucleotides are TGTGCCAGCAGTGAGGGTTATACGCAGTATTTT.

This sequence joins TRBV5-4 and TRBJ2-7; the match to TRBD2 covers 7 bases. The CDR3 runs 11 residues. With 3 bases clipped from V and 7 bases from J, the junction kept 1 base outside the gene matches. Germline-derived CDR1 and CDR2 are SGHNT and YYREEE (reference sequence). In DNA, the CDR3 is TGTGCCAGCAGCTGGGGAGGGGAGCAGTACTTC. It yields the protein CASSWGGEQYF.

The chain carries TRBV28 and TRBJ1-3; D may be TRBD1 (5 bases). CDR3 length equals 14 residues. The V end was cut by 3 bases, the J end by 10 bases, with 16 bases between. In germline, CDR1 is MDHEN, CDR2 SYDVKM. The CDR3 sequence is CASSFESSGGTIYF. Written as DNA, the CDR3 is TGTGCCAGCAGTTTTGAGTCCTCGGGGGGAACCATATATTTT.

The chain couples TRBV28 to TRBJ1-4; TRBD1 matches at 8 bases. This CDR3 spans 15 amino acids. CDR1 and CDR2 (germline): MDHEN, SYDVKM. The V segment lost 3 bases and the J segment 13 bases; nucleotides outside the gene matches: 13. The CDR3: CASSFRRQGSLRLFF. For the CDR3, the DNA is TGTGCCAGCAGTTTTCGGAGACAGGGGAGTTTAAGACTGTTTTTT.

This chain links TRBV10-3 with TRBJ1-3; D is ambiguous. This CDR3 has 14 amino acids. V lost 6 bases and J lost 0, with 9 bases in between. Per the germline V gene, CDR1 is ENHRY and CDR2 is SYGVKD. CDR3 protein: CAISEQHSGNTIYF. The CDR3 nucleotides are TGTGCCATCAGCGAACAGCACTCTGGAAACACCATATATTTT.

The chain has TRBV19 and TRBJ1-6; 7 nucleotides line up with TRBD1. The CDR3 sequence is 15 residues long. In germline, CDR1 is LNHDA, CDR2 SQIVND (reference sequence). V shed 3 bases and J 8 bases; nucleotides not matched to a gene: 7. The CDR3 spells CASSIRQGPYSPLHF. CDR3 DNA sequence: TGTGCCAGTAGTATCCGACAGGGTCCCTATTCACCCCTCCACTTT.